The 10 T cell receptor beta chains in this list originate from one sample, sequenced in a study of T cell responses to AZD1222 COVID-19 vaccine. The method was immunoSEQ multiplex PCR; TCRdb's version includes in-frame clones alone and lacks a portion of them. The data show about 110,000 clones, approximately 84% seen once. The specimen was peripheral blood, collected on day 0 of AZD1222 vaccination. The receptors were sampled from an adult in good health.

CDR3: CASSPPRPTGELFF. For the CDR3, the DNA is TGTGCCAGCTCACCACCGAGGCCCACCGGGGAGCTGTTTTTT. The chain employs TRBV18 and TRBJ2-2; D remains unclear. The length of the CDR3 is 14 residues. Germline V lookup: CDR1 KGHSH, CDR2 LQKENI. With 0 bases removed from V and 4 bases from J, the gap between germline ends came to 6 bases.

The chain joins TRBV5-1 to TRBJ1-4; TRBD1 matches at 7 bases. V was clipped by 5 bases and J by 0 bases; unmatched bases: 13. Germline CDR1 SGHRS, CDR2 YFSETQ. The CDR3 consists of 18 residues. The CDR3 coding sequence is TGCGCCAGCAGTCAGGGACGGTCCACAGGGGCAACTAATGAAAAACTGTTTTTT. Its translation: CASSQGRSTGATNEKLFF.

On this clone: The junction departs from the called germline gene at one end, perhaps through a read error. The chain combines TRBV7-7 with TRBJ1-5; D not certain. Germline V lookup: CDR1 SSHAT, CDR2 FNYEAQ (reference sequence). The CDR3 length is 15 residues. The CDR3 protein is CASSLVGVSNQPQHF. As DNA, the CDR3 is TGTGCTAGCAGCTTAGTTGGTGTTAGCAATCAGCCCCAGCATTTT.

V gene TRBV7-2 combines with J gene TRBJ2-2, with 13 bases identical to TRBD2. Germline assignment: CDR1 SGHTA and CDR2 FQGNSA. V lost 1 base, J lost 5 bases, and 4 bases stayed unmatched. This CDR3 is built from 17 residues. As DNA, the CDR3 is TGTGCCAGCAGCTTAGGGACTAGCGGGAGCGGTACCGGGGAGCTGTTTTTT. This sequence encodes CASSLGTSGSGTGELFF.

V gene TRBV3-1 (or the pseudogene TRBV3-2) combines with J gene TRBJ1-6; D is perhaps TRBD1 (6 bases). CDR1 is LGHDT, CDR2 YNNKEL, per germline (reference sequence). V lost 5 bases to trimming and J lost 7 bases, with 12 bases between them. The CDR3 has 14 residues. For the CDR3, the DNA is TGTGCCAGCAGCGAACAGGGATCAAATTCACCCCTCCACTTT. It translates to CASSEQGSNSPLHF.

V is TRBV5-4 and J is TRBJ2-3; 13 bases are a match to TRBD2. The CDR3 length is 17 residues. Trimming removed 2 bases from V and 2 bases from J; junction bases left unmatched: 5. Germline values: CDR1 SGHNT, CDR2 YYREEE (reference sequence). The CDR3 coding sequence is TGTGCCAGCAGCTTAAGACTAGCGGGGGGAGTCACAGATACGCAGTATTTT. This codes for CASSLRLAGGVTDTQYF.

In nucleotides, the CDR3 is TGTGCCAGCAGTTACCCTCAGCGGGAGGACAGCGATACGCAGTATTTT. This sequence encodes CASSYPQREDSDTQYF. The V and J genes are TRBV6-5 and TRBJ2-3; 9 positions match TRBD2. CDR1 is MNHEY, CDR2 SVGAGI, per germline. The CDR3 spans 16 residues. The V gene end was trimmed by 2 bases and the J gene end by 6 bases; junction bases not matched to a gene: 9.

This sequence joins TRBV7-6 and TRBJ2-1; perhaps TRBD1 as D (7 bases). The V and J ends lost 5 bases and 4 bases respectively, with 21 bases between them. Germline V gene lookup returns CDR1 SGHVS and CDR2 FNYEAQ. This CDR3 spans 17 amino acids. CDR3 DNA sequence: TGTGCCAGCAGCCTTCAGGGGGGTCTAGGTCCGTACAATGAGCAGTTCTTC. It is translated as CASSLQGGLGPYNEQFF.

The chain links TRBV29-1 to TRBJ1-6; the match to TRBD1 covers 10 bases. CDR1 is SQVTM, CDR2 ANQGSEA, per germline. This CDR3 comprises 13 residues. Losses at the gene ends were 6 bases for V and 10 bases for J; bases not matched to a gene: 6. The CDR3 sequence is CSVGQGERSPLHF. The CDR3 nucleotides are TGCAGCGTCGGACAGGGGGAAAGATCACCCCTCCACTTT.

V usage is TRBV5-1 and J usage is TRBJ1-2; possibly TRBD1 for D (5 bases). CDR1 and CDR2 (germline): SGHRS, YFSETQ. The V and J ends lost 0 bases and 7 bases respectively, with 10 bases between them. CDR3 length: 13 residues. CDR3 nucleotides: TGCGCCAGCAGCTTGGAGGGGATCACTGGCTACACCTTC. Translation gives CASSLEGITGYTF.